The 10 T cell receptor beta chains in this list originate from one sample, sequenced in a study of OX40 agonist ivuxolimab in advanced cancers. Produced via immunoSEQ multiplex PCR; TCRdb's table is partial and in-frame only. The sample records about 46,000 clones, 91% being singletons. Sequencing was performed on CD4+ or CD8+ T cells sorted from blood, taken in a trial of the OX40 agonist ivuxolimab. These receptors all come from an adult with an advanced solid tumor such as melanoma, head and neck, liver or kidney cancer.

This rearrangement joins TRBV28 to TRBJ2-1; D not resolved. CDR1 is MDHEN and CDR2 is SYDVKM in the germline V gene. V shed 5 bases and J shed 0 bases, with 11 bases lying between them. CDR3 length: 15 residues. The CDR3: CASSPDTSSYNEQFF. Written as DNA, the CDR3 is TGTGCCAGCAGTCCTGATACGAGCTCCTACAATGAGCAGTTCTTC.

This chain uses TRBV7-2 with TRBJ2-1; 10 bases match TRBD1. Germline CDR1 is SGHTA and CDR2 is FQGNSA. This CDR3 region has 16 residues. The J segment lost 3 bases and the V segment lost 4 bases, leaving 6 bases of the junction unmatched. The DNA of the CDR3 is TGTGCCAGCAGCTCCACCGGACAGGGGGGCTACAATGAGCAGTTCTTC. It is translated as CASSSTGQGGYNEQFF.

The chain carries TRBV7-9 and TRBJ2-2; 7 bases are a match to TRBD2. The germline V gene encodes CDR1 SEHNR and CDR2 FQNEAQ (reference sequence). With 0 bases clipped from V and 1 base from J, the junction kept 11 bases outside the gene matches. CDR3 length: 19 amino acids. The CDR3: CASSLAKAGLAENTGELFF. In DNA, the CDR3 is TGTGCCAGCAGCTTAGCGAAGGCCGGTCTAGCGGAGAACACCGGGGAGCTGTTTTTT.

This clone was counted a single time. The chain links TRBV6-6 to TRBJ2-7, with D possibly TRBD1 on 6 matching bases. Germline-derived CDR1 and CDR2 are MNHNY and SVGAGI (reference sequence). Trimming took off 1 base at V and 3 bases at J, with 13 bases between the two ends. The CDR3 length is 15 residues. The CDR3 DNA reads TGTGCCAGCAGTTACTTCGACAGGACGAGCTACGAGCAGTACTTC. Translated: CASSYFDRTSYEQYF.

The V gene is TRBV11-3, the J gene TRBJ1-4; weak D call: TRBD1 (6 bases). V dropped 2 bases and J dropped 0 bases, with 16 bases sitting between them. The CDR3 runs to 18 residues. Looked up from germline, CDR1 is SGHNT and CDR2 is YENEEA. The chain's CDR3 is CASSLMDRFYATNEKLFF. Here the CDR3 DNA reads TGTGCCAGCAGCTTAATGGACAGATTTTACGCAACTAATGAAAAACTGTTTTTT.

The V gene is TRBV27, the J gene TRBJ2-3, with 7 bases aligning to TRBD1. This CDR3 contains 18 residues. Germline V gives CDR1 MNHEY, CDR2 SMNVEV (reference sequence). With 3 bases clipped from V and 2 bases from J, the junction kept 14 bases outside the gene matches. The CDR3 spells CASSFMGSYRGPTDTQYF. The DNA for the CDR3 is TGTGCCAGCAGTTTTATGGGGAGCTACAGGGGCCCCACAGATACGCAGTATTTT.

This clone was recorded once. Relative to the germline gene, one junction end is altered; a read error may explain this. V is TRBV7-7 and J is TRBJ1-1, with D possibly TRBD1 on 5 matching bases. The CDR3 loop spans 14 amino acids. Germline V lookup: CDR1 SSHAT, CDR2 FNYEAQ (reference sequence). The CDR3 loop is CASSLALGTPPAFF. CDR3 bases: TGTGCTAGCAGCTTAGCGTTGGGGACTCCGCCTGCTTTCTTT.

The chain links TRBV20-1 to TRBJ1-1; D gene unclear. Germline V gene data show CDR1 as DFQATT and CDR2 as SNEGSKA (reference sequence). The CDR3 sequence is 10 residues long. The V gene lost 5 bases and the J gene lost 12 bases, with 13 bases spanning the gap. The CDR3 sequence is CSAHSWGTFF. For the CDR3, the DNA is TGCAGTGCTCACTCCTGGGGAACTTTCTTT.

The chain employs TRBV6-5 and TRBJ1-2, with D perhaps matching TRBD1 (5 bases). This CDR3 contains 15 residues. Germline-derived CDR1 and CDR2 are MNHEY and SVGAGI. The V end lost 0 bases, the J end lost 4 bases, and 12 bases lay between the germline ends. CDR3 region: CASSYSKGPSYGYTF. The CDR3 DNA sequence: TGTGCCAGCAGTTACTCGAAGGGGCCCTCCTATGGCTACACCTTC.

This sequence joins TRBV14 and TRBJ2-2, with D possibly being TRBD1 (6 bases). The CDR3 runs 16 residues. CDR1 SGHDN and CDR2 FVKESK come from the germline V gene. The germline V and J ends were trimmed by 4 bases and 7 bases, with 19 bases remaining between them. CDR3 sequence (DNA): TGTGCCAGCAGCCCCCTCGGCCAGGGGCGTGACGGGGAGCTGTTTTTT. Translated, it gives CASSPLGQGRDGELFF. The complete variable domain, with remaining parts taken from reference TRBV14 and TRBJ2-2, reads EAGVTQFPSHSVIEKGQTVTLRCDPISGHDNLYWYRRVMGKEIKFLLHFVKESKQDESGMPNNRFLAERTGGTYSTLKVQPAELEDSGVYFCASSPLGQGRDGELFFGEGSRLTVL.